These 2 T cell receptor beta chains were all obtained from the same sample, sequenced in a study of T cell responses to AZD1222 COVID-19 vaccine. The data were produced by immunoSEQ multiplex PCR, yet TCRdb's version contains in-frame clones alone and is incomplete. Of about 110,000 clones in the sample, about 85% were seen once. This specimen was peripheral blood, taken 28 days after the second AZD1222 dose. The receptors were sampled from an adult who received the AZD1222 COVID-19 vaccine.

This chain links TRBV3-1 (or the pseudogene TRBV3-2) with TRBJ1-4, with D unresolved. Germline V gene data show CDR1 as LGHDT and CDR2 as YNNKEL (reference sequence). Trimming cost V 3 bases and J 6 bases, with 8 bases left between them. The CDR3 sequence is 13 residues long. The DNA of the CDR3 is TGTGCCAGCAGCCAGGCGAGGGATGAAAAACTGTTTTTT. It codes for CASSQARDEKLFF.

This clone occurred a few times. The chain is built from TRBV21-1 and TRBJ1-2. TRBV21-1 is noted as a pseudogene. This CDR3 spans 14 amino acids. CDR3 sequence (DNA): TGTGCCAGCAGCAACTCTCTGTGGGTCCGTGGCTACACCTTC. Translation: CASSNSLWVRGYTF.